This is a list of T cell receptor beta chains from one sample in a study of CD8+ T cells in alopecia areata. Measured with immunoSEQ multiplex PCR; TCRdb has only the in-frame clones, and not every one. The table lists around 120,000 clones, 47% of them singletons. Sequences were obtained from NKG2D-low CD8+ T cells sorted from blood. Receptors were obtained from a human donor with alopecia areata. CDR3s include the opening cysteine and the closing phenylalanine or tryptophan. The D gene is left open where the match is weak. For some rows the clone size is stated as once, few or many, or as a class when expanded; others skip it.

cdr3_nt	cdr3_aa	clone_size	d_call	v_call	j_call	cdr3_length
TGTGCCTGGAACCGGGACCAGGGTGAGACCCAGTACTTC	CAWNRDQGETQYF	NA	NA	TRBV30	TRBJ2-5	13
TGTGCCAGCAGCGTAGAACCTACCGGGGGAGAGACCCAGTACTTC	CASSVEPTGGETQYF	once	NA	TRBV9	TRBJ2-5	15
TGTGCCTGGTCCCCGGATAGCGGGGACAATGAGCAGTTCTTC	CAWSPDSGDNEQFF	NA	TRBD2	TRBV30	TRBJ2-1	14
TGCAGCGTTGAAGTACGACAGGGGACGACCCTGAACACTGAAGCTTTCTTT	CSVEVRQGTTLNTEAFF	NA	TRBD1	TRBV29-1	TRBJ1-1	17
TGCAGCGTTGAAGATCTAGCCATTACAGAAACCCAAGAGACCCAGTACTTC	CSVEDLAITETQETQYF	NA	NA	TRBV29-1	TRBJ2-5	17
TGTGCCAGCAGCCCGTCGGAGGATGGAGCTGGAAACACCATATATTTT	CASSPSEDGAGNTIYF	few	NA	TRBV13	TRBJ1-3	16
TGCAGCGCAAAGGACGGGGATGAGCAGTTCTTC	CSAKDGDEQFF	NA	NA	TRBV29-1	TRBJ2-1	11
TGTGCCAGCAGCCCATGGGTCTCCGGGGCCTACAATGAGCAGTTCTTC	CASSPWVSGAYNEQFF	NA	NA	TRBV9	TRBJ2-1	16
TGTGCCAGCAGCCCTTGGGTTGATACGCAGTATTTT	CASSPWVDTQYF	NA	NA	TRBV7-6	TRBJ2-3	12
TGTGCCAGCAGCTTAGCGGGCGGGACAGGGGCTAATGAGCAGTTCTTC	CASSLAGGTGANEQFF	NA	TRBD1	TRBV7-2	TRBJ2-1	16
TGCGCCAGCAGCGCCGGACAGGAGCAGTTCTTC	CASSAGQEQFF	NA	NA	TRBV5-1	TRBJ2-1	11
TGTGCCAGCAGCCGTCCATCTATTACCGGGGAGCTGTTTTTT	CASSRPSITGELFF	NA	NA	TRBV13	TRBJ2-2	14
TGCAGCGTTGAAACAGGGGACATCTGGGCTTTCTTT	CSVETGDIWAFF	NA	TRBD1	TRBV29-1	TRBJ1-1	12
TGCAGCGTTGTTGGGCACGAGCAGTACTTC	CSVVGHEQYF	few	NA	TRBV29-1	TRBJ2-7	10
TGTGCCAGCAGTTCCCGACTTCATGGCTACACCTTC	CASSSRLHGYTF	NA	NA	TRBV27	TRBJ1-2	12
TGCAGCGTTGGGGGGGAAGACATTCAGTACTTC	CSVGGEDIQYF	NA	NA	TRBV29-1	TRBJ2-4	11
TGCGGGGTATGGTTCACTGAAGCTTTCTTT	CGVWFTEAFF	NA	NA	TRBV29-1	TRBJ1-1	10
TGTGCCAGCAGCCCGGTAGGGGGGCTGGAGACCCAGTACTTC	CASSPVGGLETQYF	NA	NA	TRBV5-8	TRBJ2-5	14
TGCAGCGCTCTGACAGGGGGCGGACAGCCCCAGCATTTT	CSALTGGGQPQHF	NA	TRBD1	TRBV29-1	TRBJ1-5	13
TGTGCCAGCAGCCACGGAGGGGCGGCCTACGAGCAGTACTTC	CASSHGGAAYEQYF	NA	NA	TRBV27	TRBJ2-7	14
TGTGCCAGCAGTTTAATGGTGGGAGGTGGCCCCTACGAGCAGTACTTC	CASSLMVGGGPYEQYF	NA	NA	TRBV27	TRBJ2-7	16
TGTGCCAGCAGTCCCGCGGAGAGAGATACGCAGTATTTT	CASSPAERDTQYF	few	NA	TRBV28	TRBJ2-3	13
TGTGCCTGGAGTCCGGGGACTTCTAGTAGCAATGAGCAGTTCTTC	CAWSPGTSSSNEQFF	NA	NA	TRBV30	TRBJ2-1	15
TGCAGCGCAGAAGGAAACCCGGACAGGGAGGAGGACGAGCAGTACTTC	CSAEGNPDREEDEQYF	NA	TRBD1	TRBV29-1	TRBJ2-7	16
TGTGCCAGCAGTTTATCTGCGGATACGCAGTATTTT	CASSLSADTQYF	few	NA	TRBV28	TRBJ2-3	12
TGCAGCGTTGAAACCCCCGGGACAGGGGAAGCCTACGAGCAGTACTTC	CSVETPGTGEAYEQYF	few	TRBD1	TRBV29-1	TRBJ2-7	16
TGTGCCAGCAGTCGCAACGACTTGGGAAATGAGCAGTTCTTC	CASSRNDLGNEQFF	NA	NA	TRBV11-2	TRBJ2-1	14
TGTGCCAGCTTTCCACAGGGGAGCACTGAAGCTTTCTTT	CASFPQGSTEAFF	NA	TRBD1	TRBV28	TRBJ1-1	13
TGTGCCAGCCAGGAAGGACAGGGGGCCACTGAAGCTTTCTTT	CASQEGQGATEAFF	NA	TRBD1	TRBV27	TRBJ1-1	14
TGCAGCGCCGTAGCGGAGAGGAGAGACAATGAGCAGTTCTTC	CSAVAERRDNEQFF	few	NA	TRBV29-1	TRBJ2-1	14
TGTGCCAGCAGTTTATCCCAGGGGGAGGGCTCAAGGAACGAGCAGTACTTC	CASSLSQGEGSRNEQYF	few	NA	TRBV27	TRBJ2-7	17
TGCAGTGCTAGAGCAGGGTACGAGCAGTACTTC	CSARAGYEQYF	NA	NA	TRBV20-1	TRBJ2-7	11
TGTGCCAGCAGCATACTAGCGGTTCCAAACGAAGAGCAGTACTTC	CASSILAVPNEEQYF	NA	TRBD2	TRBV28	TRBJ2-7	15
TGTGCCACCAGCACTCGACGGTCAGATACGCAGTATTTT	CATSTRRSDTQYF	NA	NA	TRBV15	TRBJ2-3	13
TGCAGCGTTCGCTCGACTAGCGGGAGCAATGAGCAGTTCTTC	CSVRSTSGSNEQFF	NA	TRBD2	TRBV29-1	TRBJ2-1	14
TGTGCCAGCAGGGGACCCTACAATGAGCAGTTCTTC	CASRGPYNEQFF	few	NA	TRBV2	TRBJ2-1	12
TGTGCCTGGAGTCCGGCGGGAGAGACCCAGTACTTC	CAWSPAGETQYF	NA	NA	TRBV30	TRBJ2-5	12
TGCGCCAGCAGCCCAGGGGTGCAGGGCTACGAGCAGTACTTC	CASSPGVQGYEQYF	NA	NA	TRBV4-3	TRBJ2-7	14
TGCGCCAGCAGCCTCTCCGGGGTAGGGGCTTTCTTT	CASSLSGVGAFF	NA	NA	TRBV5-1	TRBJ1-1	12
TGTGCCTGGAGTGGTGGCAGCCACGAGCAGTACTTC	CAWSGGSHEQYF	NA	NA	TRBV30	TRBJ2-7	12
TGCGCCAGCAGTCTGGAGGATGAGCAGTTCTTC	CASSLEDEQFF	NA	NA	TRBV5-1	TRBJ2-1	11
TGTGCCAGCAGTTTCGCGAACATTCAGTACTTC	CASSFANIQYF	NA	NA	TRBV27	TRBJ2-4	11
TGTGCCAGCAGCTTAGCGGTCGGTTGGGAGACCCAGTACTTC	CASSLAVGWETQYF	NA	NA	TRBV7-9	TRBJ2-5	14
TGCAGCGTTGTAACGGCCCTGGAGCTGTTTTTT	CSVVTALELFF	few	NA	TRBV29-1	TRBJ2-2	11
TGCAGCGCACAGGGGGTGGTCGGGGAGCTGTTTTTT	CSAQGVVGELFF	few	TRBD1	TRBV29-1	TRBJ2-2	12
TGTGCCAGCAGTTACGGTAGCGACCAGCCCCAGCATTTT	CASSYGSDQPQHF	once	NA	TRBV27	TRBJ1-5	13
TGTGCCATCGGGTCCGAGCAGTACTTC	CAIGSEQYF	NA	NA	TRBV2	TRBJ2-7	9
TGCAGCGTTGAAACAGACGCGAACACCGGGGAGCTGTTTTTT	CSVETDANTGELFF	few	NA	TRBV29-1	TRBJ2-2	14
TGTGCCAGCAGCTTCCTTGGTCCGTCGACTAACTCCTACGAGCAGTACTTC	CASSFLGPSTNSYEQYF	few	NA	TRBV5-4	TRBJ2-7	17
TGTGCCAGCAGCGCTACCGGGACGGTATCGCATGAGCAGTTCTTC	CASSATGTVSHEQFF	few	NA	TRBV7-9	TRBJ2-1	15
TGTGCCAGCAGCCAAGATACCAGGCTAGCAGCCACCGGGGAGCTGTTTTTT	CASSQDTRLAATGELFF	few	NA	TRBV14	TRBJ2-2	17
TGCGCCAGCAGCTTGGAGGCTAGCGGAGCCTACAATGAGCAGTTCTTC	CASSLEASGAYNEQFF	once	TRBD2	TRBV5-1	TRBJ2-1	16
TGCAGCGTTGAGGGGGGGGCCTACGAGCAGTACTTC	CSVEGGAYEQYF	few	TRBD2	TRBV29-1	TRBJ2-7	12